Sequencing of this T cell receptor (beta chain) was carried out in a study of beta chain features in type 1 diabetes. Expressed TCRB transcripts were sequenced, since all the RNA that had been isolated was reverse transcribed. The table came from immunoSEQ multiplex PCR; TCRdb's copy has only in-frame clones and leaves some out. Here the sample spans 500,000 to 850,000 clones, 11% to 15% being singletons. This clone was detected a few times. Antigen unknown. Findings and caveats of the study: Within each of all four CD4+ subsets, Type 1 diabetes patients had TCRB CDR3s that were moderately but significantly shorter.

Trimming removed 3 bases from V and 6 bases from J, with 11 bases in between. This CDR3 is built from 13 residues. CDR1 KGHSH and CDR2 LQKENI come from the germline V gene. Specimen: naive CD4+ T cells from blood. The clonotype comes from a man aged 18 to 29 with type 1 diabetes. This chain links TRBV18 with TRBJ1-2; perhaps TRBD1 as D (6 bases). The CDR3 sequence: CASSPTGYNGYTF. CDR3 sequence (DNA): TGTGCCAGCTCACCGACAGGCTACAATGGCTACACCTTC.